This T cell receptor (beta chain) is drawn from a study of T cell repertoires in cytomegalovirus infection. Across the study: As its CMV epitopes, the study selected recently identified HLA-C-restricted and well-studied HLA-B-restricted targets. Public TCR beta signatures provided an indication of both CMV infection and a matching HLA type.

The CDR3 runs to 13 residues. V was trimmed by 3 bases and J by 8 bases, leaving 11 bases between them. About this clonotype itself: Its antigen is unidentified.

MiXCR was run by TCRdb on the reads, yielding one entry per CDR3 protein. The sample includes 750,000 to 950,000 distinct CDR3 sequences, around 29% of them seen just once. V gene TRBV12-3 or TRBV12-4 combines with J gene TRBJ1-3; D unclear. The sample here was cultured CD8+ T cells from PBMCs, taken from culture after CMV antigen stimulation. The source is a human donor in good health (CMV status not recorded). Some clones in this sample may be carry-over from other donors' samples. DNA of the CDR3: TGTGCCAGCAGTTTGGTGGGGAGGGACACCATATATTTT. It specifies CASSLVGRDTIYF.